These 26 T cell receptor beta chains were all obtained from the same sample, sequenced in a study of T cell repertoires in cytomegalovirus infection. Using its own MiXCR run on the reads, TCRdb lists one record per CDR3 protein. This table holds hundreds of thousands of distinct CDR3 sequences, approximately 25% found once. The sequenced sample consisted of CD8+ T cells from PBMCs. These receptors originate from a human donor in good health (CMV status not recorded). Some clones in this sample may be carry-over from other donors' samples.

The sample holds many counts of this clonotype. The rearrangement joins TRBV7-6 to TRBJ1-1; no clear D. Trimming took off 6 bases at V and 1 base at J, with 15 bases between the two ends. The germline V gene has CDR1 SGHVS and CDR2 FNYEAQ. The CDR3 has 15 residues. In DNA, the CDR3 is TGTGCCAGCAGTTCAGGACCGCAAGGGAACACTGAAGCTTTCTTT. Protein: CASSSGPQGNTEAFF.

Points on this clonotype: Possible read error: a much larger clone is one base away. The chain links TRBV7-9 to TRBJ2-3, with TRBD2 matching over 8 bases. From germline, CDR1 is SEHNR and CDR2 FQNEAQ (reference sequence). The CDR3 covers 15 residues. V lost 8 bases and J lost 5; bases outside the gene matches: 12. The CDR3 here is CASWPPRGAEDTQYF. The CDR3 DNA is TGTGCCAGCTGGCCGCCGCGGGGGGCTGAAGATACGCAGTATTTT.

This clonotype was found many times. The chain links TRBV12-3 or TRBV12-4 to TRBJ2-5; maybe TRBD1 (5 bases). Trimming removed 1 base at V and 2 bases at J, with 11 bases between. This CDR3 has 15 amino acids. This chain's CDR3 is CASSLETGVQETQYF. In DNA, the CDR3 is TGTGCCAGCAGTTTAGAAACAGGAGTTCAAGAGACCCAGTACTTC.

This clonotype was counted ten times or more. The CDR3 DNA reads as TGTGCCAGCAGCTTAGTTACAGGTGTTTCGTACTACGAGCAGTACTTC. Its protein is CASSLVTGVSYYEQYF. This sequence joins TRBV7-6 and TRBJ2-7; TRBD1 might be the D (5 bases). This CDR3 is built from 16 residues. The germline V gene has CDR1 SGHVS and CDR2 FNYEAQ. Trimming stripped 1 base from V and 3 bases from J, with 16 bases between.

CDR3 sequence reads: CASSSRVTGGYTF. CDR3 bases: TGTGCCAGCAGCTCCCGGGTGACAGGAGGCTACACCTTC. The chain is built from TRBV5-8 and TRBJ1-2; tentative D call: TRBD1 (6 bases). This CDR3 has 13 amino acids. Trimming cost V 3 bases and J 8 bases, with 14 bases left between them. Germline CDR1 reads SGHTS; CDR2 reads YDEGEE.

This clonotype showed up just a few times. This rearrangement joins TRBV28 to TRBJ2-5, with D unresolved. V was clipped by 5 bases and J by 0 bases, with 10 bases between them. CDR1 is MDHEN and CDR2 is SYDVKM in the germline V gene. The CDR3 length is 14 residues. CDR3 coding DNA: TGTGCCAGCAGTCCGATCCGTTACCAAGAGACCCAGTACTTC. Encoded protein: CASSPIRYQETQYF.

Of note for this clonotype: A much larger clonotype is one base distant, so this may be a read error. The chain employs TRBV7-9 and TRBJ1-4; 7 bases match TRBD1. Germline V CDR1 and CDR2: SEHNR, FQNEAQ (reference sequence). The CDR3 loop spans 14 amino acids. Germline trimming cut 9 bases from V and 8 bases from J; bases unmatched to any gene: 12. CDR3 residues: CASTPGQDEEKLFF. The CDR3, as DNA: TGTGCCAGTACACCAGGACAGGATGAGGAAAAACTGTTTTTT.

The chain recombines TRBV7-8 with TRBJ2-5; TRBD1 or TRBD2 may be the D gene (5 bases each). Per germline, CDR1 SGHVS and CDR2 FQNEAQ. V dropped 1 base and J dropped 1 base, with 13 bases sitting between them. The CDR3 consists of 16 residues. Written as DNA, the CDR3 is TGTGCCAGCAGCTTAGGGGACGGACTTGTCCAAGAGACCCAGTACTTC. Its translation: CASSLGDGLVQETQYF.

There are a few counts of this clonotype. In nucleotides, the CDR3 is TGTGCCAGCAGCTTAGGCCTCGCGGGGGGGCCTCGGGACAATGAGCAGTTCTTC. Its protein product is CASSLGLAGGPRDNEQFF. V usage is TRBV13 and J usage is TRBJ2-1; 9 nucleotides match TRBD2. After removal of 0 bases from V and 5 bases from J, the junction contained 11 bases not matched to a gene. CDR1 and CDR2 from the germline V gene are PRHDT and FYEKMQ (reference sequence). The CDR3 has 18 residues.

To note about this clonotype: A much larger clone differs from this one at a single base, so this may be a read error. The chain joins TRBV7-9 to TRBJ1-5, with a tentative D call TRBD1 (6 bases). This CDR3 spans 14 amino acids. The germline V gene has CDR1 SEHNR and CDR2 FQNEAQ (reference sequence). The V gene lost 3 bases and the J gene lost 5 bases, with 11 bases spanning the gap. The DNA of the CDR3 is TGTGCCAGCAGCTTTCCAGGGGTGGATCAGCCCCAGCATTTT. It translates to CASSFPGVDQPQHF.

This clonotype showed up just a few times. The chain has TRBV7-2 and TRBJ2-5, with TRBD1 matching 10 bases. The CDR3 consists of 15 residues. J was trimmed by 4 bases and V by 3 bases; bases with no gene match: 5. Germline V CDR1 and CDR2: SGHTA, FQGNSA. As DNA, the CDR3 is TGTGCCAGCAGCTTGGACAGGGGGAAGGGAGAGACCCAGTACTTC. Amino acid sequence: CASSLDRGKGETQYF.

This clonotype was seen a handful of times. This chain joins TRBV2 and TRBJ1-2, with 9 bases identical to TRBD1. Germline CDR1 and CDR2: SNHLY and FYNNEI. J lost 4 bases, V lost 8 bases, and 8 bases had no gene match. The CDR3 length is 14 residues. CDR3 loop: CASPGTGRIYGYTF. The CDR3 nucleotides read TGTGCCAGCCCCGGGACAGGGCGTATCTATGGCTACACCTTC. The variable domain in full, with the rest retrieved from reference TRBV2 and TRBJ1-2, is EPEVTQTPSHQVTQMGQEVILRCVPISNHLYFYWYRQILGQKVEFLVSFYNNEISEKSEIFDDQFSVERPDGSNFTLKIRSTKLEDSAMYFCASPGTGRIYGYTFGSGTRLTVV.

The chain couples TRBV6-2 or TRBV6-3 to TRBJ1-1, with a weak D call TRBD1 (5 bases). V dropped 2 bases and J dropped 0 bases, with 10 bases sitting between them. The germline gives CDR1 MNHEY, CDR2 SVGEGT. CDR3 length equals 15 residues. CDR3 amino acids: CASSYGAEMNTEAFF. In DNA form, the CDR3 reads TGTGCCAGCAGTTACGGGGCAGAAATGAACACTGAAGCTTTCTTT.

This clonotype was found a few times. V gene TRBV19 combines with J gene TRBJ1-1; no definite D call. From germline, CDR1 is LNHDA and CDR2 SQIVND (reference sequence). V lost 0 bases, J lost 1 base, and 12 bases lay in between. This CDR3 has 16 residues. CDR3 residues: CASSIDSPAPNTEAFF. The CDR3 DNA is TGTGCCAGTAGTATAGATTCCCCAGCGCCGAACACTGAAGCTTTCTTT. The full variable domain, with the rest looked up from reference TRBV19 and TRBJ1-1, is DGGITQSPKYLFRKEGQNVTLSCEQNLNHDAMYWYRQDPGQGLRLIYYSQIVNDFQKGDIAEGYSVSREKKESFPLTVTSAQKNPTAFYLCASSIDSPAPNTEAFFGQGTRLTVV.

Note on this clonotype: Its ends do not fully match the called genes, so a read error is possible. The V call is TRBV15, the J call TRBJ2-1; D may be TRBD2 (7 bases). This CDR3 contains 14 residues. CDR1 LNHNV and CDR2 YYDKDF come from the germline V gene (reference sequence). CDR3 DNA sequence: TGTGCCACCAGTCCGGGGGGCCCTTACAATGGGCAGTTCTTC. This gives the protein CATSPGGPYNGQFF.

This clonotype was observed at least ten times. The chain couples TRBV5-4 to TRBJ2-7; D may correspond to TRBD1 or TRBD2 (6 bases each). V was cut by 0 bases and J by 4 bases, with 11 bases left in between. From germline, CDR1 is SGHNT and CDR2 YYREEE (reference sequence). The CDR3 is made up of 14 amino acids. The CDR3 coding sequence is TGTGCCAGCAGCTTGGATGGAGGGGGGTACGAGCAGTACTTC. Translated: CASSLDGGGYEQYF.

In this sample, this clonotype turned up many times. The chain combines TRBV6-1 with TRBJ2-2; a possible D gene is TRBD1 (6 bases). Per germline, CDR1 MNHNS and CDR2 SASEGT. The CDR3 extends over 14 amino acids. Trimming took 7 bases from V and 4 from J, leaving 13 bases between them. The CDR3 loop reads CASNTDSSTGELFF. CDR3 sequence (DNA): TGTGCCAGCAACACGGACAGCTCCACCGGGGAGCTGTTTTTT.

Worth noting for this clonotype: The junction departs from germline at one end; a sequencing error may be responsible. The J gene is TRBJ2-1, the V gene TRBV11-3; TRBD2 agrees at 14 bases. This CDR3 contains 17 residues. From germline, CDR1 is SGHNT and CDR2 YENEEA. CDR3 sequence (DNA): TGTGTCAGCAGCTCCGGGACTAGCGGGGGAAGTAGAAATGAGCAGTTCTTC. Its protein product is CVSSSGTSGGSRNEQFF.

A word on this clonotype: One end of the junction is discordant with germline, which a read error may explain. The gene calls are TRBV15 and TRBJ2-2; D uncertain. This CDR3 has 14 amino acids. Germline assignment: CDR1 LNHNV and CDR2 YYDKDF (reference sequence). CDR3 DNA sequence: TGTGTCACCAGCAGAGATCTGGGCGCCGGGGAGCTGTTTTTT. This gives the protein CVTSRDLGAGELFF.

In regard to this clonotype: A read error may explain this, as a much larger clone is one base away. The rearrangement uses TRBV6-1 and TRBJ1-2; D possibly corresponds to TRBD1 (6 bases). Germline CDR1 is MNHNS and CDR2 is SASEGT. This CDR3 has 15 amino acids. Trimming shortened V by 10 bases and J by 3 bases, and 21 bases separated the two germline ends. CDR3 sequence reads: CANRNTLTGDYGYTF. The CDR3 DNA sequence: TGTGCCAACAGGAACACCTTGACAGGAGACTATGGCTACACCTTC.

The rearrangement joins TRBV29-1 to TRBJ1-2; the match to TRBD1 covers 7 bases. The CDR3 sequence is 14 residues long. CDR1 SQVTM and CDR2 ANQGSEA come from the germline V gene. The V segment lost 2 bases and the J segment 0 bases; nucleotides outside the gene matches: 3. In DNA form, the CDR3 reads TGCAGCGTTGAACCGACAGGGCCTAACTATGGCTACACCTTC. Protein sequence: CSVEPTGPNYGYTF. The variable domain in full, with the rest retrieved from reference TRBV29-1 and TRBJ1-2, is SAVISQKPSRDICQRGTSLTIQCQVDSQVTMMFWYRQQPGQSLTLIATANQGSEATYESGFVIDKFPISRPNLTFSTLTVSNMSPEDSSIYLCSVEPTGPNYGYTFGSGTRLTVV.

This clonotype was seen more than once but under ten times. The V call is TRBV6-2 or TRBV6-3, the J call TRBJ1-2, with 9 bases identical to TRBD1. Per the germline V gene, CDR1 is MNHEY and CDR2 is SVGEGT. Losses at the gene ends were 5 bases for V and 6 bases for J; bases not matched to a gene: 10. The length of the CDR3 is 15 residues. Here the CDR3 reads CASSLTGGSLDGYTF. DNA of the CDR3: TGTGCCAGCAGTCTGACAGGGGGGTCTTTGGATGGCTACACCTTC.

The rearrangement uses TRBV5-1 and TRBJ2-7, with D unclear. V lost 0 bases, J lost 6 bases, and 13 bases lay in between. Germline V CDR1 and CDR2: SGHRS, YFSETQ. The CDR3 has 14 residues. The CDR3, as DNA: TGCGCCAGCAGCTTGGAAGGGCTTAGTGGCGAGCAGTACTTC. Protein: CASSLEGLSGEQYF.

The rearrangement links TRBV7-8 to TRBJ2-7, with 11 bases fitting TRBD2. Unmatched junction bases numbered 11, after V lost 4 bases and J lost 6 bases. Germline loops: CDR1 SGHVS, CDR2 FQNEAQ. CDR3 size: 16 residues. Here the CDR3 DNA reads TGTGCCAGCAGCTCAGCCCTAGCGGGGGGCCGGGGCGAGCAGTACTTC. It yields the protein CASSSALAGGRGEQYF.

This clonotype was counted between two and nine times. CDR3: CASSPGRDTAYEQYV. CDR3 nucleotide sequence: TGTGCCAGCAGCCCCGGGAGGGACACCGCCTACGAGCAGTACGTC. The chain joins TRBV28 to TRBJ2-7; 8 positions agree with TRBD2. This CDR3 region has 15 residues. The ends lost 6 bases at V and 2 bases at J; junction bases unmatched: 9. Germline CDR1 is MDHEN and CDR2 is SYDVKM.

This clonotype appeared many times. The V and J genes are TRBV28 and TRBJ2-1; D unresolved. Trimming took 5 bases from V and 5 from J, leaving 4 bases between them. Germline CDR1 is MDHEN and CDR2 is SYDVKM. This CDR3 contains 11 residues. The CDR3: CASSKNNEQFF. Written as DNA, the CDR3 is TGTGCCAGCAGTAAAAACAATGAGCAGTTCTTC. The variable domain in full, completed from reference TRBV28 and TRBJ2-1, reads DVKVTQSSRYLVKRTGEKVFLECVQDMDHENMFWYRQDPGLGLRLIYFSYDVKMKEKGDIPEGYSVSREKKERFSLILESASTNQTSMYLCASSKNNEQFFGPGTRLTVL.